The 30 T cell receptor beta chains listed next were all sequenced from one sample in a study of spatial heterogeneity in lung cancer. General study findings and limits: The study found that expanded intratumoral alpha and beta TCR counts tracked tumor mutation counts.

TCRdb reprocessed the 5' RACE reads with MiXCR, giving one entry per CDR3 protein. The table lists about 24,000 distinct CDR3 sequences, 8.8% of them singletons. Time point meaning: sample taken at primary tumor resection. These receptors are not linked to any known antigen. Sample: lung tumor tissue, taken at surgery. Receptors were obtained from a male donor with early-stage non-small cell lung cancer.

The table lists this clonotype with many counts. V usage is TRBV7-2 and J usage is TRBJ2-1, with 8 positions matching TRBD1. The CDR3 extends over 15 amino acids. The V gene's germline CDR1 is SGHTA and CDR2 FQGNSA. Trimming cost V 5 bases and J 9 bases; bases outside gene matches: 12. CDR3 DNA sequence: TGTGCCAGCAGCCTTAGACAGGGGTTTTCCATTGAGCAGTTCTTC. Protein: CASSLRQGFSIEQFF.

There are a few counts of this clonotype. The chain uses TRBV9 and TRBJ2-5, with TRBD2 identical over 11 bases. Trimming took 4 bases from V and 4 from J; bases not matched to a gene: 6. Per the germline V gene, CDR1 is SGDLS and CDR2 is YYNGEE. The CDR3 contains 15 residues. CDR3 DNA sequence: TGTGCCAGCAGCTTCGGGACTAGCGGTTCAGAGACCCAGTACTTC. Amino acids: CASSFGTSGSETQYF.

This clonotype was counted ten times or more. V usage is TRBV7-8 and J usage is TRBJ2-1; tentative D call: TRBD2 (5 bases). V dropped 2 bases and J dropped 2 bases, with 13 bases sitting between them. This CDR3 region has 16 residues. CDR1 and CDR2 (germline): SGHVS, FQNEAQ. Here the CDR3 DNA reads TGTGCCAGCAGCTTAACTAGACCTACTACCTACAATGAGCAGTTCTTC. The encoded protein is CASSLTRPTTYNEQFF.

This clonotype has a count of ten or more. V and J are TRBV20-1 and TRBJ2-3; the D gene is possibly TRBD1 (6 bases). Germline values: CDR1 DFQATT, CDR2 SNEGSKA (reference sequence). CDR3 length: 13 residues. Deletions cut 6 bases from V and 2 bases from J, with 12 bases between. The CDR3 here is CSAFGQNTDTQYF. The DNA of the CDR3 is TGCAGTGCATTCGGACAGAACACAGATACGCAGTATTTT.

This clonotype is deemed medium-sized. The chain has TRBV6-2 or TRBV6-3 and TRBJ1-5; D not resolved. The CDR3 contains 12 residues. Trimming cost V 3 bases and J 6 bases, with 6 bases left between them. Germline CDR1 MNHEY, CDR2 SVGEGT. The chain's CDR3 is CASSYIFQPQHF. CDR3 coding DNA: TGTGCCAGCAGTTATATATTTCAGCCCCAGCATTTT.

This clonotype was observed many times. The chain joins TRBV5-1 to TRBJ2-1, with a possible D match to TRBD2 (6 bases). CDR3 size: 13 residues. CDR1 is SGHRS and CDR2 is YFSETQ in the germline V gene. V was shortened by 0 bases and J by 5 bases, with 6 bases between the two germline ends. The CDR3 loop is CASSLGRDNEQFF. The CDR3 DNA sequence: TGCGCCAGCAGCTTGGGGAGGGACAATGAGCAGTTCTTC.

This clonotype was seen many times. The CDR3 DNA reads TGCGCCAGCAGCCAAGTAAGCGGGGACTACGAGCAGTACTTC. This translates into CASSQVSGDYEQYF. The chain recombines TRBV4-1 with TRBJ2-7; TRBD2 matches 7 bases. The germline CDR1 and CDR2 sequences are MGHRA and YSYEKL. This CDR3 is 14 amino acids long. Trimming cost V 1 base and J 3 bases; bases outside gene matches: 3.

This clonotype occurred many times. This chain joins TRBV7-2 and TRBJ1-6; TRBD1 matches 8 bases. The CDR3 consists of 14 residues. Germline lookup yields CDR1 SGHTA and CDR2 FQGNSA. V lost 3 bases to trimming and J lost 9 bases; unmatched junction nucleotides: 4. CDR3 bases: TGTGCCAGCAGCTTCAGGGGGCGGGCTTCACCCCTCCACTTT. Translating gives CASSFRGRASPLHF.

There are many counts of this clonotype. V usage is TRBV28 and J usage is TRBJ2-7; 12 bases line up with TRBD2. CDR1 is MDHEN and CDR2 is SYDVKM in the germline V gene. This CDR3 comprises 15 residues. Germline trimming cut 6 bases from V and 5 bases from J; bases unmatched to any gene: 8. The CDR3 DNA reads TGTGCCAGCAGCATTTGGACTAGCGGGACCGACGAGCAGTACTTC. This encodes CASSIWTSGTDEQYF.

This sequence joins TRBV20-1 and TRBJ2-2; TRBD1 agrees at 9 bases. Trimming at V came to 3 bases and at J to 7 bases, leaving 12 bases not matched to a gene. The length of the CDR3 is 16 residues. CDR1 and CDR2 from the germline V gene are DFQATT and SNEGSKA (reference sequence). CDR3 nucleotide sequence: TGCAGTGCTAGCCCTTGGACAGGGGCGGAATTCGGGGAGCTGTTTTTT. This gives the protein CSASPWTGAEFGELFF.

This clonotype was picked up many times. The chain carries TRBV7-9 and TRBJ2-3; tentatively, D is TRBD1 or TRBD2 (5 bases each). The CDR3 length is 17 residues. The germline gives CDR1 SEHNR, CDR2 FQNEAQ (reference sequence). Trimming took 5 bases from V and 1 from J, leaving 19 bases between them. CDR3 sequence: CASSLGRAGSRTDTQYF. The CDR3 region has the DNA TGTGCCAGCAGCCTAGGGCGGGCAGGGAGTCGCACAGATACGCAGTATTTT.

This clonotype was recorded a few times. The chain joins TRBV20-1 to TRBJ2-7; 7 positions match TRBD2. The CDR3 runs to 14 residues. V lost 0 bases, J lost 9 bases, and 11 bases stayed unmatched. Looked up from germline, CDR1 is DFQATT and CDR2 is SNEGSKA (reference sequence). The CDR3 sequence: CSARDRRRASGQYF. As DNA, the CDR3 is TGCAGTGCTAGAGATCGGAGGCGGGCTAGCGGGCAGTACTTC.

This clonotype was counted at least ten times. The chain has TRBV4-2 and TRBJ2-1; D perhaps matches TRBD1 (5 bases). V lost 0 bases and J 5 bases, leaving 8 bases between the germline ends. There are 14 residues in the CDR3. Germline V lookup: CDR1 LGHNA, CDR2 YNFKEQ. This CDR3 reads CASSQEVRDNEQFF. The CDR3 DNA follows: TGTGCCAGCAGCCAAGAGGTCAGGGACAATGAGCAGTTCTTC.

This chain connects TRBV20-1 to TRBJ2-3; 13 bases map to TRBD2. V shed 5 bases and J 10 bases; nucleotides not matched to a gene: 12. This CDR3 comprises 15 residues. The V gene's germline CDR1 is DFQATT and CDR2 SNEGSKA (reference sequence). CDR3 sequence reads: CSAVAQGLAGLAQYF. The DNA of the CDR3 is TGCAGTGCTGTAGCACAGGGACTAGCGGGGTTGGCGCAGTATTTT.

This clonotype is medium-sized (0.01 to 0.1%) in the sample. The J gene is TRBJ2-3, the V gene TRBV5-6; 8 nucleotides match TRBD2. The CDR3 spans 17 residues. The germline V gene encodes CDR1 SGHDT and CDR2 YYEEEE. The J segment lost 1 base and the V segment lost 2 bases, leaving 9 bases of the junction unmatched. Written as DNA, the CDR3 is TGTGCCAGCAGCTTCGAAGCGGGAGACTGGGGCACAGATACGCAGTATTTT. Protein: CASSFEAGDWGTDTQYF. Drawing the rest from reference TRBV5-6 and TRBJ2-3, the complete variable domain is DAGVTQSPTHLIKTRGQQVTLRCSPKSGHDTVSWYQQALGQGPQFIFQYYEEEERQRGNFPDRFSGHQFPNYSSELNVNALLLGDSALYLCASSFEAGDWGTDTQYFGPGTRLTVL.

This clonotype was found many times. The chain joins TRBV5-1 to TRBJ1-2; D possibly corresponds to TRBD1 (6 bases). The CDR3 length is 15 residues. CDR1 and CDR2 (germline): SGHRS, YFSETQ. V lost 0 bases and J lost 7, with 16 bases in between. DNA of the CDR3: TGCGCCAGCAGCTTGGAGTTGAAGGGGGGTTCTGGCTACACCTTC. This sequence encodes CASSLELKGGSGYTF. Looking up the rest from reference TRBV5-1 and TRBJ1-2 gives the full variable domain: KAGVTQTPRYLIKTRGQQVTLSCSPISGHRSVSWYQQTPGQGLQFLFEYFSETQRNKGNFPGRFSGRQFSNSRSEMNVSTLELGDSALYLCASSLELKGGSGYTFGSGTRLTVV.

This clonotype was seen many times. The V and J genes are TRBV20-1 and TRBJ2-1; TRBD2 matches at 9 bases. The V and J ends lost 2 bases and 3 bases, in that order; junction bases with no gene match: 5. This CDR3 spans 15 amino acids. Germline CDR1 DFQATT, CDR2 SNEGSKA (reference sequence). The CDR3, as DNA: TGCAGTGCTAGACTAGCGGGAACCCACTACAATGAGCAGTTCTTC. It translates to CSARLAGTHYNEQFF.

This clonotype showed up many times. The V gene is TRBV28, the J gene TRBJ2-7; TRBD2 aligns across 10 bases. From germline, CDR1 is MDHEN and CDR2 SYDVKM. The CDR3 extends over 16 amino acids. Trimming at V came to 3 bases and at J to 3 bases, leaving 8 bases not matched to a gene. In DNA, the CDR3 is TGTGCCAGCAGTTTCTACTCTGGACTAGCGGACTACGAGCAGTACTTC. Translating it yields CASSFYSGLADYEQYF. The variable domain in full, completed from reference TRBV28 and TRBJ2-7, reads DVKVTQSSRYLVKRTGEKVFLECVQDMDHENMFWYRQDPGLGLRLIYFSYDVKMKEKGDIPEGYSVSREKKERFSLILESASTNQTSMYLCASSFYSGLADYEQYFGPGTRLTVT.

This clonotype was observed at least ten times. This sequence joins TRBV7-2 and TRBJ1-1; D unclear. This CDR3 contains 13 residues. Between the trimmed V and J ends, which lost 3 bases and 4 bases, there was a span of 9 bases. Germline loops: CDR1 SGHTA, CDR2 FQGNSA. The CDR3 region is CASSFQWGTEAFF. The CDR3 nucleotides are TGTGCCAGCAGCTTTCAGTGGGGCACTGAAGCTTTCTTT.

This clonotype was observed at least ten times. The J gene is TRBJ2-1, the V gene TRBV3-1; D not certain. Trimming left V 0 bases short and J 0 bases short, with 12 bases between. The germline V gene has CDR1 LGHDT and CDR2 YNNKEL (reference sequence). The CDR3 extends over 17 amino acids. The CDR3 nucleotides are TGTGCCAGCAGCCAAGATCAAACGAGATTCTCCTACAATGAGCAGTTCTTC. It encodes CASSQDQTRFSYNEQFF.

At least ten counts were recorded for this clonotype. J is TRBJ2-6 and V is TRBV14, with D tentatively TRBD2 (6 bases). V was clipped by 4 bases and J by 1 base, with 11 bases between them. The germline V gene has CDR1 SGHDN and CDR2 FVKESK. This CDR3 has 16 amino acids. The CDR3 spells CASSPGGYSGANVLTF. In DNA form, the CDR3 reads TGTGCCAGCAGCCCTGGGGGGTATTCTGGGGCCAACGTCCTGACTTTC.

This clonotype was detected many times. The chain couples TRBV6-1 to TRBJ2-7; D assignment may be TRBD1 or TRBD2 (5 bases each). V was pared by 6 bases and J by 7 bases, with 19 bases between. The V gene's germline CDR1 is MNHNS and CDR2 SASEGT. This CDR3 has 14 residues. The CDR3: CASRNRGPPFEQYF. The CDR3 DNA reads TGTGCCAGCAGGAACCGGGGACCGCCCTTTGAGCAGTACTTC.

This clonotype was counted many times. The CDR3 is CASSLVLYTQYF. The CDR3 DNA follows: TGTGCCAGCAGCTTAGTCCTCTATACGCAGTATTTT. The J gene is TRBJ2-3, the V gene TRBV7-9, with unresolved D. Deletions cut 1 base from V and 7 bases from J, with 6 bases between. This CDR3 is built from 12 residues. Germline loops: CDR1 SEHNR, CDR2 FQNEAQ (reference sequence).

The genes are TRBV19 and TRBJ2-1; 7 positions match TRBD2. V shed 3 bases, J shed 7 bases, and the junction held 3 bases outside the gene matches. The CDR3 has 13 amino acids. CDR1 and CDR2 from the germline V gene are LNHDA and SQIVND (reference sequence). CDR3 protein: CASSIRLANEQFF. CDR3 DNA sequence: TGTGCCAGTAGTATCCGACTAGCTAATGAGCAGTTCTTC.

In this sample, this clonotype turned up many times. The V gene is TRBV11-2, the J gene TRBJ2-5; no clear D gene. V was shortened by 5 bases and J by 5 bases, with 9 bases between the two germline ends. Germline V lookup: CDR1 SGHAT, CDR2 FQNNGV. CDR3 length equals 12 residues. CDR3 in amino acids: CASSLRGETQYF. CDR3 nucleotide sequence: TGTGCCAGCAGCCTTCGCGGCGAGACCCAGTACTTC.

This clonotype turned up a few times. The chain uses TRBV14 and TRBJ1-6, with no clear D. V lost 0 bases and J lost 12, with 9 bases in between. The CDR3 runs to 13 residues. In germline, CDR1 is SGHDN, CDR2 FVKESK. CDR3 bases: TGTGCCAGCAGCCAAGAACTCTCTGGACCCCTCCACTTT. It specifies CASSQELSGPLHF.

This chain connects TRBV20-1 to TRBJ2-5; 7 nucleotides match TRBD2. The CDR3 spans 15 residues. Germline V CDR1 and CDR2: DFQATT, SNEGSKA (reference sequence). V was pared by 0 bases and J by 5 bases, with 9 bases of the junction left unmatched. The DNA of the CDR3 is TGCAGTGCTAGAGAGATTGGGAGGGATTGGGAGACCCAGTACTTC. This encodes CSAREIGRDWETQYF.

Many counts were recorded for this clonotype. This chain connects TRBV7-9 to TRBJ2-7, with no clear D. The germline gives CDR1 SEHNR, CDR2 FQNEAQ (reference sequence). The CDR3 extends over 12 amino acids. V was shortened by 8 bases and J by 3 bases, with 11 bases between the two germline ends. The CDR3 loop reads CASGDGNYEQYF. The CDR3 nucleotides are TGTGCCAGCGGAGACGGTAACTACGAGCAGTACTTC.

V gene TRBV2 combines with J gene TRBJ2-5, with D possibly TRBD2 on 6 matching bases. There are 15 residues in the CDR3. Trimming took 7 bases from V and 4 from J, leaving 19 bases between them. From germline, CDR1 is SNHLY and CDR2 FYNNEI. The CDR3 region is CASTTRRGSGETQYF. The CDR3 region has the DNA TGTGCCAGCACAACCCGGCGGGGCTCGGGAGAGACCCAGTACTTC. Variable domain in full (rest from reference TRBV2 and TRBJ2-5): EPEVTQTPSHQVTQMGQEVILRCVPISNHLYFYWYRQILGQKVEFLVSFYNNEISEKSEIFDDQFSVERPDGSNFTLKIRSTKLEDSAMYFCASTTRRGSGETQYFGPGTRLLVL.

This clonotype was detected many times. The chain links TRBV6-1 to TRBJ2-1, with TRBD1 matching 9 bases. Trimming removed 4 bases from V and 8 bases from J; junction bases left unmatched: 9. Per the germline V gene, CDR1 is MNHNS and CDR2 is SASEGT. This CDR3 has 15 amino acids. The CDR3 region is CASSALPGTGYEQFF. CDR3 coding DNA: TGTGCCAGCAGTGCGCTCCCGGGGACAGGGTATGAGCAGTTCTTC.